This T cell receptor beta chain was recovered during a study of shared clonotypes between healthy human individuals. CD45RO-negative cells were positively selected for CCR7, leaving out terminally differentiated effector memory CD45RA+ cells. The CDR3 loop spans 13 amino acids. Germline CDR1 SEHNR, CDR2 FQNEAQ (reference sequence). V was pared by 5 bases and J by 2 bases, with 4 bases between. Study outcomes and limitations: Relative to memory subsets, naive subsets generally showed larger estimated richness.

Details on this clone: Antigen specificity is unknown.

Genomic DNA (from each subset) was split evenly across several immunoSEQ plates. Sequencing was performed with immunoSEQ multiplex PCR; in TCRdb, only in-frame clones are kept and a portion is missing. This sample has about 2 million clones; roughly 94% occur once, and the top ten carry 0.85% to 1.2%. The chain has TRBV7-9 and TRBJ2-6; no definite D call. Sequences were obtained from naive CD8+ T cells sorted from blood. The TCR was taken from a man aged 18 to 29 in good health. CDR3 DNA: TGTGCCAGCAGCATCCCTGGGGCCAACGTCCTGACTTTC. Protein sequence: CASSIPGANVLTF.